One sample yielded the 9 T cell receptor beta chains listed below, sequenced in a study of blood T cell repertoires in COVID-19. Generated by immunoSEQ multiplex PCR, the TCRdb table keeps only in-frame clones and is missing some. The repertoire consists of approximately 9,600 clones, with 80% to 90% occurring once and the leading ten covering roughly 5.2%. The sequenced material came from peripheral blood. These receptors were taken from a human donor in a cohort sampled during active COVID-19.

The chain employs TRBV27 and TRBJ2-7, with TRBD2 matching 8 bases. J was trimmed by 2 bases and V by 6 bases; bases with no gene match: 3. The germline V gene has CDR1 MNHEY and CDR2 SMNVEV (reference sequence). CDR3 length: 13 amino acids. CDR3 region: CASRAGGTYEQYF. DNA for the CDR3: TGTGCCAGCAGGGCGGGGGGAACCTACGAGCAGTACTTC.

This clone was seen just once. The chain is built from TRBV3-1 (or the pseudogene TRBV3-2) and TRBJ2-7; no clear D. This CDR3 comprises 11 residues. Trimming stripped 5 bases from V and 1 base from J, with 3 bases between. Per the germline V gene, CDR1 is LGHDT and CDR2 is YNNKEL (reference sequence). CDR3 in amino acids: CASSSSYEQYF. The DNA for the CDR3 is TGTGCCAGCAGCTCGTCCTACGAGCAGTACTTC.

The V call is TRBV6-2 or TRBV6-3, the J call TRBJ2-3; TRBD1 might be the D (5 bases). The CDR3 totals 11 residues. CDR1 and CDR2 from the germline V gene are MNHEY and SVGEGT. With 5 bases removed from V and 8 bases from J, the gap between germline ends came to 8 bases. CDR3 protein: CASSQGPTQYF. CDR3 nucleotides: TGTGCCAGCAGTCAGGGCCCTACGCAGTATTTT.

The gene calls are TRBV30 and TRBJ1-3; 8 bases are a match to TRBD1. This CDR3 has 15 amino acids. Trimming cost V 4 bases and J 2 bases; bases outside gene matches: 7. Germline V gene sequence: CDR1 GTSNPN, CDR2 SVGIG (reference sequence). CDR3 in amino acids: CAWKVGTGPGNTIYF. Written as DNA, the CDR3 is TGTGCCTGGAAAGTAGGGACAGGTCCTGGAAACACCATATATTTT.

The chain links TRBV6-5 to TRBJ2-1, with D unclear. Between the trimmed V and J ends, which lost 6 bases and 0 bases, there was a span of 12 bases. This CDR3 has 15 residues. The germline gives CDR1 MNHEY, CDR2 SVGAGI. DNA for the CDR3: TGTGCCAGCAGGAATATGCCTAGCTCCTACAATGAGCAGTTCTTC. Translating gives CASRNMPSSYNEQFF.

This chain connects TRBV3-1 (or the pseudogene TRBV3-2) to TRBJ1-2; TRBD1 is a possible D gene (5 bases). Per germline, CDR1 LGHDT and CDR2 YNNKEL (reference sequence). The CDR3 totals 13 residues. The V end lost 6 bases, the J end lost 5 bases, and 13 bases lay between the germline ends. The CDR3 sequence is CASRAAGGYGYTF. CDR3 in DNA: TGTGCCAGCAGGGCGGCGGGGGGGTATGGCTACACCTTC.

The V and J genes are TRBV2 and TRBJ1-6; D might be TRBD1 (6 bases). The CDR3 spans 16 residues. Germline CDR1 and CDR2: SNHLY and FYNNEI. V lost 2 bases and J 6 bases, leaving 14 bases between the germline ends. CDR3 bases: TGTGCCAGCAGTGAACTCGGTGGGACAAGTAATTCACCCCTCCACTTT. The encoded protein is CASSELGGTSNSPLHF. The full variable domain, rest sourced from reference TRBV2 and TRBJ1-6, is EPEVTQTPSHQVTQMGQEVILRCVPISNHLYFYWYRQILGQKVEFLVSFYNNEISEKSEIFDDQFSVERPDGSNFTLKIRSTKLEDSAMYFCASSELGGTSNSPLHFGNGTRLTVT.

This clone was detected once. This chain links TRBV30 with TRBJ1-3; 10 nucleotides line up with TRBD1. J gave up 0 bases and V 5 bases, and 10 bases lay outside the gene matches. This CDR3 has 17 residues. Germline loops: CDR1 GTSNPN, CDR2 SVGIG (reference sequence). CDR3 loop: CAWERQGAAYSGNTIYF. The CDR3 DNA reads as TGTGCCTGGGAACGACAGGGGGCGGCTTACTCTGGAAACACCATATATTTT.

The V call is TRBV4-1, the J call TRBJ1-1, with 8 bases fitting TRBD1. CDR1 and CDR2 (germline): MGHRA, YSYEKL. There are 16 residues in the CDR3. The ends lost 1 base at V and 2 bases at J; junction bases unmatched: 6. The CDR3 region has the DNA TGCGCCAGCAGCCAAGTGGGGACAGGTTTAAACACTGAAGCTTTCTTT. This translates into CASSQVGTGLNTEAFF.